This T cell receptor beta chain was retrieved from a study of cytomegalovirus exposure and HLA in healthy donors. The PCR made use of 60 Vbeta and 13 Jbeta primers. TCRdb's table, derived via immunoSEQ multiplex PCR, lists solely in-frame clones and lacks some. This sample yields about 230,000 clones, of which around 88% are seen a single time; 1% belongs to the top ten. The CDR3 length is 13 residues. V shed 3 bases, J shed 6 bases, and the junction held 5 bases outside the gene matches. Germline V gene data show CDR1 as SGHNT and CDR2 as YYREEE (reference sequence). This TCR was recovered from a woman aged 18-29 years in good health and CMV-seronegative. Specimen: PBMCs. The chain uses TRBV5-4 and TRBJ2-7; TRBD1 matches at 8 bases. For the CDR3, the DNA is TGTGCCAGCAGCTCCCCCACAGGGGGCGAGCAGTACTTC. Its protein product is CASSSPTGGEQYF.